This TCR beta chain was captured in a study of blood T cell repertoires in COVID-19. TCRdb keeps only in-frame clones here, not all; method: immunoSEQ multiplex PCR. Of 120,000 or so clones in the sample, around 80% were seen once. The receptor's source is a woman between 50 and 59 years old with acute or convalescent COVID-19. The sequenced sample was peripheral blood.

In nucleotides, the CDR3 is TGCAGCGCCTTGGGGGGGTTCGCGAACACCGGGGAGCTGTTTTTT. Its translation: CSALGGFANTGELFF. The rearrangement links TRBV29-1 to TRBJ2-2; the match to TRBD2 covers 7 bases. Trimming removed 7 bases from V and 0 bases from J; junction bases left unmatched: 8. The CDR3 contains 15 residues. In germline, CDR1 is SQVTM, CDR2 ANQGSEA.